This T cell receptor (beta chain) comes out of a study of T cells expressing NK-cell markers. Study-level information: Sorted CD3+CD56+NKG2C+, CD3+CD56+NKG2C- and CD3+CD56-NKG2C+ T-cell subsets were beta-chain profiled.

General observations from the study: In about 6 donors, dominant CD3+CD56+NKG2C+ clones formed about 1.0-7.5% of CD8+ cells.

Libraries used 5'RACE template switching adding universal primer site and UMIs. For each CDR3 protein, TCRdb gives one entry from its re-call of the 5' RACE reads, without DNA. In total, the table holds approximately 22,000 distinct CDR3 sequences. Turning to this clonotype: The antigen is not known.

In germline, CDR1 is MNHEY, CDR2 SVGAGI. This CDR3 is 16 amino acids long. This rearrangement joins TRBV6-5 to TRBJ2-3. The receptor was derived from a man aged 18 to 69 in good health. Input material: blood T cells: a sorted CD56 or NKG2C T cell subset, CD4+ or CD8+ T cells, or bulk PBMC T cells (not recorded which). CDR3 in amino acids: CASSYSAFQRPDTQYF.